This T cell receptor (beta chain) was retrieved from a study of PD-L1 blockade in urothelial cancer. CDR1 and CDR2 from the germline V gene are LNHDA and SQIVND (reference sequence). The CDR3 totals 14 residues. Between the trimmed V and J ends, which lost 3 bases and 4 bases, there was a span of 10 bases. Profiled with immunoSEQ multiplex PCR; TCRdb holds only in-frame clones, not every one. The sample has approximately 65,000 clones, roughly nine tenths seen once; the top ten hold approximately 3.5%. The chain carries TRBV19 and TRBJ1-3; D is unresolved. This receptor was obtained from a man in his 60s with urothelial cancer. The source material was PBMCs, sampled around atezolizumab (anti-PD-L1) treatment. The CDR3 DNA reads TGTGCCAGTAGTATCGGAGGGATGGGAAACACCATATATTTT. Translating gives CASSIGGMGNTIYF. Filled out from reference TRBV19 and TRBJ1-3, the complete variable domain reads DGGITQSPKYLFRKEGQNVTLSCEQNLNHDAMYWYRQDPGQGLRLIYYSQIVNDFQKGDIAEGYSVSREKKESFPLTVTSAQKNPTAFYLCASSIGGMGNTIYFGEGSWLTVV.